Each of the 22 T cell receptor beta chains below was sequenced from the same sample in a study of blood T cell repertoires in COVID-19. Here immunoSEQ multiplex PCR was the method, and the copy in TCRdb shows in-frame clones only, minus some. The sample lists roughly 280,000 clones, around 78% occurring once. Sequenced material: peripheral blood. These receptors all come from a man in his sixties who had recovered from COVID-19.

J is TRBJ1-5 and V is TRBV6-5; possible D gene TRBD1, 5 bases. The V gene lost 5 bases and the J gene lost 2 bases, with 13 bases spanning the gap. The V gene's germline CDR1 is MNHEY and CDR2 SVGAGI. The CDR3 runs 15 residues. Here the CDR3 reads CASSSRAMGNQPQHF. As DNA, the CDR3 is TGTGCCAGCAGTAGCAGGGCGATGGGCAATCAGCCCCAGCATTTT.

This rearrangement joins TRBV2 to TRBJ2-4, with D tentatively TRBD2 (6 bases). V was clipped by 6 bases and J by 3 bases, with 12 bases between them. The CDR3 sequence is 14 residues long. Germline V gene data show CDR1 as SNHLY and CDR2 as FYNNEI. The CDR3: CASSFGTLKNIQYF. The CDR3 nucleotides are TGTGCCAGCAGCTTCGGGACTCTCAAAAACATTCAGTACTTC.

This rearrangement joins TRBV5-4 to TRBJ2-5; D is possibly TRBD1 (5 bases). The CDR3 consists of 13 residues. Trimming pared 4 bases from V and 5 bases from J, leaving 12 bases between. The germline V gene encodes CDR1 SGHNT and CDR2 YYREEE (reference sequence). The CDR3 sequence: CASSGALGETQYF. The CDR3, as DNA: TGTGCCAGCAGCGGGGCTCTGGGGGAGACCCAGTACTTC.

This chain joins TRBV18 and TRBJ2-5, with 7 bases identical to TRBD1. The length of the CDR3 is 15 residues. Germline V gene sequence: CDR1 KGHSH, CDR2 LQKENI. V was clipped by 4 bases and J by 0 bases; unmatched bases: 5. The CDR3 is CASSLYGTDQETQYF. CDR3 bases: TGTGCCAGCTCACTTTACGGGACAGACCAAGAGACCCAGTACTTC. The complete variable domain, with remaining parts taken from reference TRBV18 and TRBJ2-5, reads NAGVMQNPRHLVRRRGQEARLRCSPMKGHSHVYWYRQLPEEGLKFMVYLQKENIIDESGMPKERFSAEFPKEGPSILRIQQVVRGDSAAYFCASSLYGTDQETQYFGPGTRLLVL.

This clone was observed a few times. The CDR3 loop is CASSPRRTQGNEQYF. The DNA for the CDR3 is TGTGCCAGTAGCCCCCGGAGGACCCAAGGGAACGAGCAGTACTTC. The gene calls are TRBV19 and TRBJ2-7, with D perhaps TRBD2 (5 bases). Germline CDR1 and CDR2: LNHDA and SQIVND (reference sequence). The CDR3 contains 15 residues. The V and J ends lost 6 bases and 5 bases respectively, with 20 bases between them.

The chain joins TRBV11-3 to TRBJ1-5; D not certain. Germline V gives CDR1 SGHNT, CDR2 YENEEA. The CDR3 spans 16 residues. V was trimmed by 1 base and J by 2 bases, leaving 12 bases between them. CDR3 protein: CASSLVPSAGNQPQHF. The CDR3 DNA is TGTGCCAGCAGCTTAGTTCCTTCAGCGGGCAATCAGCCCCAGCATTTT. The full variable domain, with the rest looked up from reference TRBV11-3 and TRBJ1-5, is EAGVVQSPRYKIIEKKQPVAFWCNPISGHNTLYWYLQNLGQGPELLIRYENEEAVDDSQLPKDRFSAERLKGVDSTLKIQPAELGDSAVYLCASSLVPSAGNQPQHFGDGTRLSIL.

The chain employs TRBV20-1 and TRBJ2-1; D may be TRBD1 (6 bases). The germline gives CDR1 DFQATT, CDR2 SNEGSKA (reference sequence). The V end was cut by 5 bases, the J end by 9 bases, with 11 bases between. The CDR3 totals 11 residues. The CDR3, as DNA: TGCAGTGCTCCACTAGGGGGTGAGCAGTTCTTC. Its translation: CSAPLGGEQFF.

The V gene is TRBV4-2, the J gene TRBJ2-5; 8 bases match TRBD2. The CDR3 totals 16 residues. V lost 0 bases to trimming and J lost 2 bases; unmatched junction nucleotides: 5. The V gene's germline CDR1 is LGHNA and CDR2 YNFKEQ. For the CDR3, the DNA is TGTGCCAGCAGCCAAGAACAGCGGGGGATACAAGAGACCCAGTACTTC. Its protein is CASSQEQRGIQETQYF.

The chain uses TRBV18 and TRBJ2-7, with 13 bases identical to TRBD2. The CDR3 spans 14 residues. Germline CDR1 reads KGHSH; CDR2 reads LQKENI. The J segment lost 6 bases and the V segment lost 4 bases, leaving 3 bases of the junction unmatched. CDR3 bases: TGTGCCAGCTCACAGGGACTAGCGGGATCCGAGCAGTACTTC. This encodes CASSQGLAGSEQYF.

The rearrangement links TRBV6-5 to TRBJ2-1, with 9 nucleotides matching TRBD1. The V and J ends lost 6 bases and 7 bases, in that order; junction bases with no gene match: 10. Germline values: CDR1 MNHEY, CDR2 SVGAGI. The CDR3 has 15 amino acids. The CDR3 loop is CASRGGGTGHNEQFF. Here the CDR3 DNA reads TGTGCCAGCAGAGGGGGGGGGACAGGGCATAATGAGCAGTTCTTC.

The chain couples TRBV4-2 to TRBJ1-2; 9 positions agree with TRBD1. Trimming removed 4 bases from V and 4 bases from J; junction bases left unmatched: 16. The CDR3 runs to 18 residues. Per the germline V gene, CDR1 is LGHNA and CDR2 is YNFKEQ. The CDR3 DNA reads TGTGCCAGCAGCCCCCAAACCATCCGGGGACAGGGTAGCTATGGCTACACCTTC. It translates to CASSPQTIRGQGSYGYTF.

The chain carries TRBV6-5 and TRBJ2-2; D is unclear. Germline V gives CDR1 MNHEY, CDR2 SVGAGI. This CDR3 has 13 amino acids. The V end lost 4 bases, the J end lost 3 bases, and 6 bases lay between the germline ends. Written as DNA, the CDR3 is TGTGCCAGCAGTTCACAAGACACCGGGGAGCTGTTTTTT. As protein: CASSSQDTGELFF.

A remark on this clone: Other DNA sequences from this sample encode an identical CDR3 as well. V gene TRBV3-1 (or the pseudogene TRBV3-2) combines with J gene TRBJ2-7; 8 bases are shared with TRBD2. CDR1 LGHDT and CDR2 YNNKEL come from the germline V gene (reference sequence). This CDR3 has 14 residues. V dropped 1 base and J dropped 3; count of bases not matched to a gene: 2. The CDR3 spells CASSQAAGGYEQYF. Written as DNA, the CDR3 is TGTGCCAGCAGCCAAGCCGCGGGAGGCTACGAGCAGTACTTC.

The genes are TRBV2 and TRBJ1-5; a possible D gene is TRBD1 (6 bases). The CDR3 extends over 13 amino acids. Germline lookup yields CDR1 SNHLY and CDR2 FYNNEI. The ends were cut back, 5 bases at V and 4 bases at J, with 9 bases in the middle. The CDR3 loop reads CASSLDRNQPQHF. CDR3 coding DNA: TGTGCCAGCAGTTTGGACAGAAATCAGCCCCAGCATTTT. The full variable domain, rest sourced from reference TRBV2 and TRBJ1-5, is EPEVTQTPSHQVTQMGQEVILRCVPISNHLYFYWYRQILGQKVEFLVSFYNNEISEKSEIFDDQFSVERPDGSNFTLKIRSTKLEDSAMYFCASSLDRNQPQHFGDGTRLSIL.

The chain uses TRBV7-3 and TRBJ2-3; perhaps TRBD1 as D (6 bases). The CDR3 consists of 15 residues. Deletions cut 2 bases from V and 4 bases from J, with 13 bases between. Germline CDR1 and CDR2: SGHTA and FQGTGA. CDR3 amino acids: CASSLSQGRADTQYF. Here the CDR3 DNA reads TGTGCCAGCAGCTTATCCCAGGGGCGGGCAGATACGCAGTATTTT.

This chain connects TRBV9 to TRBJ2-1, with 14 bases aligning to TRBD2. CDR1 and CDR2 (germline): SGDLS, YYNGEE. This CDR3 is 17 amino acids long. V dropped 4 bases and J dropped 8; count of bases not matched to a gene: 11. In DNA form, the CDR3 reads TGTGCCAGCAGCCACAGACTAGCGGGGGGGCCCCCCCATGAGCAGTTCTTC. Its protein product is CASSHRLAGGPPHEQFF.

The J gene is TRBJ1-4, the V gene TRBV4-1, with D perhaps matching TRBD1 (6 bases). This CDR3 comprises 15 residues. The germline V gene encodes CDR1 MGHRA and CDR2 YSYEKL. The V end lost 4 bases, the J end lost 4 bases, and 13 bases lay between the germline ends. The CDR3 loop reads CASSPPGHDNEKLFF. CDR3 nucleotide sequence: TGCGCCAGCAGCCCACCGGGACACGATAATGAAAAACTGTTTTTT.

The rearrangement links TRBV5-1 to TRBJ2-2; tentatively, D is TRBD2 (6 bases). The CDR3 is 14 amino acids. Germline CDR1 reads SGHRS; CDR2 reads YFSETQ. Trimming removed 0 bases at V and 4 bases at J, with 7 bases between. CDR3 coding DNA: TGCGCCAGCAGCTTGGTCGGGGGCACCGGGGAGCTGTTTTTT. Its translation is CASSLVGGTGELFF.

J is TRBJ2-7 and V is TRBV5-6, with 11 bases fitting TRBD2. The CDR3 sequence is 16 residues long. Germline-derived CDR1 and CDR2 are SGHDT and YYEEEE. V lost 0 bases to trimming and J lost 5 bases; unmatched junction nucleotides: 7. The CDR3 DNA reads TGTGCCAGCAGCTTGGGACTAGCGGGATTGGGTGACGAGCAGTACTTC. Translated, it gives CASSLGLAGLGDEQYF.

The chain joins TRBV5-1 to TRBJ2-3, with TRBD2 matching over 9 bases. This CDR3 is built from 14 residues. J was trimmed by 5 bases and V by 0 bases; bases with no gene match: 1. The germline V gene encodes CDR1 SGHRS and CDR2 YFSETQ. The CDR3 DNA reads as TGCGCCAGCAGCTTGGAACTAGCGGGAGATACGCAGTATTTT. It translates to CASSLELAGDTQYF.

The V call is TRBV5-1, the J call TRBJ2-2; TRBD1 agrees at 9 bases. The CDR3 totals 17 residues. The V gene's germline CDR1 is SGHRS and CDR2 YFSETQ. Germline trimming cut 0 bases from V and 6 bases from J; bases unmatched to any gene: 9. CDR3 protein: CASSLGMTGGIAGELFF. The CDR3 nucleotides are TGCGCCAGCAGCTTGGGGATGACAGGGGGGATTGCCGGGGAGCTGTTTTTT.

The sample holds one count of this clone. The chain has TRBV5-6 and TRBJ2-3; D possibly corresponds to TRBD2 (5 bases). The CDR3 is 13 residues long. The germline V gene encodes CDR1 SGHDT and CDR2 YYEEEE. V was clipped by 1 base and J by 7 bases, with 10 bases between them. CDR3 DNA: TGTGCCAGCAGCTTGACTCCCGGGAATACGCAGTATTTT. Amino acid sequence: CASSLTPGNTQYF.